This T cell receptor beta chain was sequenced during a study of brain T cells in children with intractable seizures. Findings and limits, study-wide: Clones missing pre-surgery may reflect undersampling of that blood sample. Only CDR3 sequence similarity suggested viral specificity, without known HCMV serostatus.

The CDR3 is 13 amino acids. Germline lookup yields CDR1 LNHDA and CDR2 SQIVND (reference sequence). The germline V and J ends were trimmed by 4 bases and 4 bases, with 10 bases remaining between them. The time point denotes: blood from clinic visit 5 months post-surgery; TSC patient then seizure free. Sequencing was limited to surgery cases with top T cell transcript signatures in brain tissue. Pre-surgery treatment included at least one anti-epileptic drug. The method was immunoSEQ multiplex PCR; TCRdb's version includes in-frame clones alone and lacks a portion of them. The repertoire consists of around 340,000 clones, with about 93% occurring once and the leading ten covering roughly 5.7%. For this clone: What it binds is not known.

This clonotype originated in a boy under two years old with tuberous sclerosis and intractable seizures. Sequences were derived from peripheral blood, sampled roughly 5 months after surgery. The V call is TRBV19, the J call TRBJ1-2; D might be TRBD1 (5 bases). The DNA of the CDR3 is TGTGCCAGTAGTAAGGGGACGGCCTATGGCTACACCTTC. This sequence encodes CASSKGTAYGYTF.